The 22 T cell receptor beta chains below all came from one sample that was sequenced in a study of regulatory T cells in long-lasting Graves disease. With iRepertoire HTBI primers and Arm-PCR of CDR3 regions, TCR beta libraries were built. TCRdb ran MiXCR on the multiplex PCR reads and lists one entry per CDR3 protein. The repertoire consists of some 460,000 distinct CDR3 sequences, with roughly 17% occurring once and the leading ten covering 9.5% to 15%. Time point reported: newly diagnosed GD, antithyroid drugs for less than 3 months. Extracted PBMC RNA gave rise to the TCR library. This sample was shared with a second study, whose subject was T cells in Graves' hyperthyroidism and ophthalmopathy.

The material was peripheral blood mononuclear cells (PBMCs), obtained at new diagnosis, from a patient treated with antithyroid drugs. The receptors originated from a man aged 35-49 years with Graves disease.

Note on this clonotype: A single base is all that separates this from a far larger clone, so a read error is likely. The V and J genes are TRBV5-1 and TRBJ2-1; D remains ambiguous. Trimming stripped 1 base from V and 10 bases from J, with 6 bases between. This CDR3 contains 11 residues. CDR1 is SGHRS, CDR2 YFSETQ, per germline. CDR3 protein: CASSLLYEQFF. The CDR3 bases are TGCGCCAGCAGCTTGTTGTACGAGCAGTTCTTC.

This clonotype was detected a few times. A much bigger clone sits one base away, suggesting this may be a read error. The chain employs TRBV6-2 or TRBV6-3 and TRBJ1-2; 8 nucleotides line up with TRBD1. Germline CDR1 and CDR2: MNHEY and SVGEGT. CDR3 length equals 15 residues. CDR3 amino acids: CAGSYSGQGNYGYTF. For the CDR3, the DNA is TGTGCCGGCAGTTACTCCGGACAGGGCAACTATGGCTACACCTTC.

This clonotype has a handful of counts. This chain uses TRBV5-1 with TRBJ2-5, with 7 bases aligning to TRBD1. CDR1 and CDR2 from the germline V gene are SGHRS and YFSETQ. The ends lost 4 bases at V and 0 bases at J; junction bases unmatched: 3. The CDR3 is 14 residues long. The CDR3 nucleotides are TGCGCCAGCAGCATGGACAGGCACCAAGAGACCCAGTACTTC. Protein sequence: CASSMDRHQETQYF.

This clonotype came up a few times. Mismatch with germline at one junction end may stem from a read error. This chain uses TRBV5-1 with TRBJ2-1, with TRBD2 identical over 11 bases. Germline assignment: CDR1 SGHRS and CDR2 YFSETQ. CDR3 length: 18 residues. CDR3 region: CASSLGLAGGLQYNEQFF. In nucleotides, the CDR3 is TGTGCCAGCAGCTTGGGGCTAGCGGGAGGCCTCCAATACAATGAGCAGTTCTTC.

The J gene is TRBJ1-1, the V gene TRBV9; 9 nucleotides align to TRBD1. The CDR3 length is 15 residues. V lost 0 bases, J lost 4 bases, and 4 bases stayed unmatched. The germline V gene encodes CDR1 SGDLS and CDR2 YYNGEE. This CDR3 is CASSVADRGGTEAFF. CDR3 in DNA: TGTGCCAGCAGCGTAGCGGACAGGGGTGGCACTGAAGCTTTCTTT.

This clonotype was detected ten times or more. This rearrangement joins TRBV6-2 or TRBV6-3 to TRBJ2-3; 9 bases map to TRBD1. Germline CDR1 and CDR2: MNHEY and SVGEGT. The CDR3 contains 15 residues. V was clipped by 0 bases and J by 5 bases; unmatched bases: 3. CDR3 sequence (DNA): TGTGCCAGCAGTTACTCGGGACAGGGTGAAGATACGCAGTATTTT. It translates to CASSYSGQGEDTQYF.

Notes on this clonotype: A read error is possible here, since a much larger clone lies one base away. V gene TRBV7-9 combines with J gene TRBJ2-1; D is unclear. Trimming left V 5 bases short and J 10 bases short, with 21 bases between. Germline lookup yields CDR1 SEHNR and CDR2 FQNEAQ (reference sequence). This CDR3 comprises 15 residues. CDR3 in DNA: TGTGCCAGCAGCGCCCCGGAAGGCAGACGGTACGAGCAGTTCTTC. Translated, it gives CASSAPEGRRYEQFF. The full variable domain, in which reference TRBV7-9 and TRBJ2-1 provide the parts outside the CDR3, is DTGVSQNPRHKITKRGQNVTFRCDPISEHNRLYWYRQTLGQGPEFLTYFQNEAQLEKSRLLSDRFSAERPKGSFSTLEIQRTEQGDSAMYLCASSAPEGRRYEQFFGPGTRLTVL.

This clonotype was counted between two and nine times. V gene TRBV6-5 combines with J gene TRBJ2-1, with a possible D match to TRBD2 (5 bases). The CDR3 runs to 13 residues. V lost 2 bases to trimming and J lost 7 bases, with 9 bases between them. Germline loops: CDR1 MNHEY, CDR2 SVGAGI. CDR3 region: CASSYRSGNEQFF. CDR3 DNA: TGTGCCAGCAGTTACCGGTCGGGGAATGAGCAGTTCTTC.

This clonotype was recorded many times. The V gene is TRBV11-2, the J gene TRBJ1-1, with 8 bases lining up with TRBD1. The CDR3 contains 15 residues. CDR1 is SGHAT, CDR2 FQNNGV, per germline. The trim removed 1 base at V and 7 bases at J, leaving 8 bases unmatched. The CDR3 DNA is TGTGCCAGCAGCTTAGGGGCAGGGGGCTTCAGTGAAGCTTTCTTT. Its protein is CASSLGAGGFSEAFF. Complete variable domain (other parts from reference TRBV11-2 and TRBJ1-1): EAGVAQSPRYKIIEKRQSVAFWCNPISGHATLYWYQQILGQGPKLLIQFQNNGVVDDSQLPKDRFSAERLKGVDSTLKIQPAKLEDSAVYLCASSLGAGGFSEAFFGQGTRLTVV.

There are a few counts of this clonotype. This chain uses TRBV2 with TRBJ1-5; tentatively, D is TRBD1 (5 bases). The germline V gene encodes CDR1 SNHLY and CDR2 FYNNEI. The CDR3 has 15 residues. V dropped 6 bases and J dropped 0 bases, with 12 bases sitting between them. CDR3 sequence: CASRRGTISNQPQHF. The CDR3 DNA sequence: TGTGCCAGCAGGAGGGGCACAATTAGCAATCAGCCCCAGCATTTT.

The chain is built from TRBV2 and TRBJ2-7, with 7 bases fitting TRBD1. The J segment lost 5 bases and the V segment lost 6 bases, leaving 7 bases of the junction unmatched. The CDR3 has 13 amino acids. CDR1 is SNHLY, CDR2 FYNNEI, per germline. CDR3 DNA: TGTGCCAGCAGGGGGACAGAGGTCAACGAGCAGTACTTC. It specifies CASRGTEVNEQYF.

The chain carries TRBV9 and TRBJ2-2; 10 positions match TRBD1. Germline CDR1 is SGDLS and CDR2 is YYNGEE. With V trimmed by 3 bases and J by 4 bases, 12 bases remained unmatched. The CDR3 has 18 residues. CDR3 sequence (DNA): TGTGCCAGCAGCGCCACAATCCGGGACAGGGGAATCACCGGGGAGCTGTTTTTT. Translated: CASSATIRDRGITGELFF.

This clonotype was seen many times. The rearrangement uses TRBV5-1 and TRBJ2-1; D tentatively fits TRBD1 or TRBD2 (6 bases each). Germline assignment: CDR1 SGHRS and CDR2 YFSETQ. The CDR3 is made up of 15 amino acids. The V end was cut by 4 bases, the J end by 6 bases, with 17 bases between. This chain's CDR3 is CASSPGTLEGNEQFF. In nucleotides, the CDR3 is TGCGCCAGCAGCCCCGGGACACTGGAGGGCAATGAGCAGTTCTTC.

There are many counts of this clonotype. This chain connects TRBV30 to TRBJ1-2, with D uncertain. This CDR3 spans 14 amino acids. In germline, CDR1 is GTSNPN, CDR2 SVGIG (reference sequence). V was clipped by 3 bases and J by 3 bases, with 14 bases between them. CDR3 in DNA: TGTGCCTGGAGCCCTTGGAAGGGTGACTATGGCTACACCTTC. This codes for CAWSPWKGDYGYTF. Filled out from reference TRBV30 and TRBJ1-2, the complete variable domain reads SQTIHQWPATLVQPVGSPLSLECTVEGTSNPNLYWYRQAAGRGLQLLFYSVGIGQISSEVPQNLSASRPQDRQFILSSKKLLLSDSGFYLCAWSPWKGDYGYTFGSGTRLTVV.

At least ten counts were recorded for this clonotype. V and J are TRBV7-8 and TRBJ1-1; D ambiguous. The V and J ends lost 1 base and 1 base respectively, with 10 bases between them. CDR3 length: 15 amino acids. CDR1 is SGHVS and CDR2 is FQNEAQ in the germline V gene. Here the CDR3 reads CASSLVVGPNTEAFF. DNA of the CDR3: TGTGCCAGCAGCTTAGTGGTTGGTCCGAACACTGAAGCTTTCTTT. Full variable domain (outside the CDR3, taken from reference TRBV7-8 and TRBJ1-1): GAGVSQSPRYKVAKRGQDVALRCDPISGHVSLFWYQQALGQGPEFLTYFQNEAQLDKSGLPSDRFFAERPEGSVSTLKIQRTQQEDSAVYLCASSLVVGPNTEAFFGQGTRLTVV.

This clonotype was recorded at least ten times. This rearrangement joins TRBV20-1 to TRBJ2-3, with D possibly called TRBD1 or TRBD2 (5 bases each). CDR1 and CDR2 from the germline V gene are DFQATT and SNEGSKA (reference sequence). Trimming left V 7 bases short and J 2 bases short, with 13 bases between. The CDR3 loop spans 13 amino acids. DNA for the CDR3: TGCAGTGTCATAAGGGGAGCCACAGATACGCAGTATTTT. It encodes CSVIRGATDTQYF.

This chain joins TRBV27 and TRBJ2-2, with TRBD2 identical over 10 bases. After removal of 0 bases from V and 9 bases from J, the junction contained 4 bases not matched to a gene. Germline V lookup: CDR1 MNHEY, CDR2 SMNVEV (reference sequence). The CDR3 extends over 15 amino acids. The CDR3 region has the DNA TGTGCCAGCAGTTTATCGCCTAGCGGGAGCCGGGAGCTGTTTTTT. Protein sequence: CASSLSPSGSRELFF.

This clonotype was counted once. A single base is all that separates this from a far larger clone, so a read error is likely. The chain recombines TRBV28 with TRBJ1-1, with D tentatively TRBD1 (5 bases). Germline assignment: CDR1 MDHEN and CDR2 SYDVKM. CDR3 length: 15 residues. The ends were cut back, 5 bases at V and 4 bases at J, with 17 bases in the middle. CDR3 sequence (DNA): TGTGCCAGCAGTCCAAGAGTGGGACCGGGCACTGAAGCTTTCTTT. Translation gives CASSPRVGPGTEAFF.

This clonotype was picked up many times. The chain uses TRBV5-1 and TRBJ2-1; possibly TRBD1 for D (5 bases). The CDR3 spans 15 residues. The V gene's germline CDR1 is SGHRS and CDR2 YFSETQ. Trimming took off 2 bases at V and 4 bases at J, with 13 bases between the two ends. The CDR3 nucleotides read TGCGCCAGCAGCTTTACCGACAGTCGATACAATGAGCAGTTCTTC. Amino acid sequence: CASSFTDSRYNEQFF. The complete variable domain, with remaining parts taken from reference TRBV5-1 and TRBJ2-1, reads KAGVTQTPRYLIKTRGQQVTLSCSPISGHRSVSWYQQTPGQGLQFLFEYFSETQRNKGNFPGRFSGRQFSNSRSEMNVSTLELGDSALYLCASSFTDSRYNEQFFGPGTRLTVL.

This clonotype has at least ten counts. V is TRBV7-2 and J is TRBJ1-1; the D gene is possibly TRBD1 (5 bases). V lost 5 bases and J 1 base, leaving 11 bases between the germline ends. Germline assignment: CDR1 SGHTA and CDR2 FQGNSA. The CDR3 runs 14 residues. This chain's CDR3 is CASSPPRANTEAFF. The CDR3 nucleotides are TGTGCCAGCAGCCCGCCCAGGGCGAACACTGAAGCTTTCTTT.

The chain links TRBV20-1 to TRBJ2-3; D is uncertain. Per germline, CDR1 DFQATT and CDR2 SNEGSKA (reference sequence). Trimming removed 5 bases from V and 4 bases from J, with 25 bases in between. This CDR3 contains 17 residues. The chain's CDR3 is CSASNIIPVSGADTQYF. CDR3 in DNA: TGCAGTGCTTCTAATATAATTCCCGTCTCTGGGGCAGATACGCAGTATTTT.

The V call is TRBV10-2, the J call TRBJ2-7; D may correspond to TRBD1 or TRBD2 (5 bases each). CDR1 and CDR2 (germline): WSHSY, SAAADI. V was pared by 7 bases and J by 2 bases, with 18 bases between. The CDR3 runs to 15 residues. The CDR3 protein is CASIGGGRATYEQYF. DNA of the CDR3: TGCGCCAGCATTGGGGGTGGGCGGGCAACCTACGAGCAGTACTTC.